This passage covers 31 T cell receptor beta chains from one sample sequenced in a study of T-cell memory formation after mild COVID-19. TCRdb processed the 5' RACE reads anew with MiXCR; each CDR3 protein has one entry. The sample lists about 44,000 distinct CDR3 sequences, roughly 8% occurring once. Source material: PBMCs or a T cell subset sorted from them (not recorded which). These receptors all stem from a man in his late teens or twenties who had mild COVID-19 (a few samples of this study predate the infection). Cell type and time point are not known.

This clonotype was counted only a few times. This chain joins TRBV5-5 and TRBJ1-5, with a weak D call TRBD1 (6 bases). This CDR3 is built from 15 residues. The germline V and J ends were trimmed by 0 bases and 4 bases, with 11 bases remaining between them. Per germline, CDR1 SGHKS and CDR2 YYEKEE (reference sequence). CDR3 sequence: CASSLGQVGNQPQHF. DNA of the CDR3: TGTGCCAGCAGCTTGGGACAGGTTGGTAATCAGCCCCAGCATTTT.

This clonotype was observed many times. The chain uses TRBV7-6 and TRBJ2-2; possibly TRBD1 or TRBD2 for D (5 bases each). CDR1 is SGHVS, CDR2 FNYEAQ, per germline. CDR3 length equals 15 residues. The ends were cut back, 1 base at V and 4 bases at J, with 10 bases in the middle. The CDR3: CASSLVRGVTGELFF. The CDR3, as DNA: TGTGCCAGCAGCTTAGTGAGGGGCGTCACCGGGGAGCTGTTTTTT. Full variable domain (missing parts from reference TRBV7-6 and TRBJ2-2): GAGVSQSPRYKVTKRGQDVALRCDPISGHVSLYWYRQALGQGPEFLTYFNYEAQQDKSGLPNDRFSAERPEGSISTLTIQRTEQRDSAMYRCASSLVRGVTGELFFGEGSRLTVL.

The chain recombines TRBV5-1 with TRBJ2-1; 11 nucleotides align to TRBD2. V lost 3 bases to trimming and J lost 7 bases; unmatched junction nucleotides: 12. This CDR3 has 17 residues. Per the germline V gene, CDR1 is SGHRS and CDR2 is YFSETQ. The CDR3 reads CASSSGRVAGGMNEQFF. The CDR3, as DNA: TGCGCCAGCAGCTCCGGGAGGGTAGCGGGGGGGATGAATGAGCAGTTCTTC.

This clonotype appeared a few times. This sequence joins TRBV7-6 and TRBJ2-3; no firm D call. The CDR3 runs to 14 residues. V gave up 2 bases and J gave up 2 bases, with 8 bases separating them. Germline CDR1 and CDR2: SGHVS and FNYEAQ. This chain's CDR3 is CASSLNGFTDTQYF. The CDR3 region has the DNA TGTGCCAGCAGCTTAAACGGATTCACAGATACGCAGTATTTT.

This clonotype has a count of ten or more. This CDR3 is CSARGELGEKLFF. The CDR3 DNA is TGCAGTGCGCGTGGGGAGCTTGGGGAAAAACTGTTTTTT. This chain connects TRBV20-1 to TRBJ1-4; D call uncertain. V lost 6 bases to trimming and J lost 8 bases, with 16 bases between them. The CDR3 length is 13 residues. The germline V gene encodes CDR1 DFQATT and CDR2 SNEGSKA (reference sequence).

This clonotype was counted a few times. Here the CDR3 reads CSVGTGRQPQHF. In DNA, the CDR3 is TGCAGCGTGGGGACAGGTCGGCAGCCCCAGCATTTT. The chain couples TRBV29-1 to TRBJ1-5, with 8 bases fitting TRBD1. Germline V gene sequence: CDR1 SQVTM, CDR2 ANQGSEA. This CDR3 spans 12 amino acids. Trimming cost V 6 bases and J 7 bases; bases outside gene matches: 5. The variable domain in full, completed from reference TRBV29-1 and TRBJ1-5, reads SAVISQKPSRDICQRGTSLTIQCQVDSQVTMMFWYRQQPGQSLTLIATANQGSEATYESGFVIDKFPISRPNLTFSTLTVSNMSPEDSSIYLCSVGTGRQPQHFGDGTRLSIL.

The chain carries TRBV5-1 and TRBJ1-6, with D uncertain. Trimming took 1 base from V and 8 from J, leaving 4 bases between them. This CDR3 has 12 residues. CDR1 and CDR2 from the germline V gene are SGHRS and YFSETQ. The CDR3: CASSLPDSPLHF. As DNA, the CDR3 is TGCGCCAGCAGCTTGCCCGATTCACCCCTCCACTTT.

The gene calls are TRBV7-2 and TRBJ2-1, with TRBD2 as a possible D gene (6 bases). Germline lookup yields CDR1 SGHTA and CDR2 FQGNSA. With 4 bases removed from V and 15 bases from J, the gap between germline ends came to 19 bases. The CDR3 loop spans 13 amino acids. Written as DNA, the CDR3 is TGTGCCAGCAGCTCGTACAACTCACCCGGGGGGTTCTTC. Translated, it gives CASSSYNSPGGFF. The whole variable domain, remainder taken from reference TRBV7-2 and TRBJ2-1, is GAGVSQSPSNKVTEKGKDVELRCDPISGHTALYWYRQSLGQGLEFLIYFQGNSAPDKSGLPSDRFSAERTGGSVSTLTIQRTQQEDSAVYLCASSSYNSPGGFFGPGTRLTVL.

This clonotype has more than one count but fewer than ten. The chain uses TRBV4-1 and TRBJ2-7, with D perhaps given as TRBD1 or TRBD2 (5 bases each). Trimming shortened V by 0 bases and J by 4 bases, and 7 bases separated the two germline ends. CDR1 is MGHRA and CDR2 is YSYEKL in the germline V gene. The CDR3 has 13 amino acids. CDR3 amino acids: CASSQERGYEQYF. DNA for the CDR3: TGCGCCAGCAGCCAAGAGAGGGGTTACGAGCAGTACTTC.

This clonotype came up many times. CDR3 residues: CSVERPGTINEQFF. CDR3 coding DNA: TGCAGCGTTGAGCGACCCGGGACTATCAATGAGCAGTTCTTC. The V and J genes are TRBV29-1 and TRBJ2-1; 7 bases match TRBD2. The germline V gene has CDR1 SQVTM and CDR2 ANQGSEA. After removal of 3 bases from V and 6 bases from J, the junction contained 8 bases not matched to a gene. CDR3 length: 14 residues.

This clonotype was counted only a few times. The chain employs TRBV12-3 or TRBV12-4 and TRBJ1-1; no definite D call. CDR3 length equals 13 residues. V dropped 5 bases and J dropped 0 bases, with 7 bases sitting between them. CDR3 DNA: TGTGCCAGCAGTCGGAACATGAACACTGAAGCTTTCTTT. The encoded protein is CASSRNMNTEAFF.

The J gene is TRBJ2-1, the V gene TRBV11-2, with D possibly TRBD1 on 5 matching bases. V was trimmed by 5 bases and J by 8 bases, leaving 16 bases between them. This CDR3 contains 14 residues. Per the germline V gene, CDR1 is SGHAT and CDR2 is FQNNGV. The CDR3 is CASSGAGMIHEQFF. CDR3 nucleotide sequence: TGTGCCAGCAGCGGGGCAGGGATGATCCATGAGCAGTTCTTC.

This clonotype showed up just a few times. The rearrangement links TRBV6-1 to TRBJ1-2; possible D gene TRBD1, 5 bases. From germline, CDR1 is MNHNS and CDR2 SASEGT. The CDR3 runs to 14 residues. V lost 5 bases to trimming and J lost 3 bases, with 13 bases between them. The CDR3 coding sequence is TGTGCCAGCAGTAGCCAGGGCAGCTACTATGGCTACACCTTC. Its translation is CASSSQGSYYGYTF.

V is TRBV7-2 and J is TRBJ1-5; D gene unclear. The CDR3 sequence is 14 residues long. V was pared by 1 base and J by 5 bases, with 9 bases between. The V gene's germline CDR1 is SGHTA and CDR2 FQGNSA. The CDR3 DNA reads TGTGCCAGCAGCTTAGATGGGTCGGATCAGCCCCAGCATTTT. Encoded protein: CASSLDGSDQPQHF.

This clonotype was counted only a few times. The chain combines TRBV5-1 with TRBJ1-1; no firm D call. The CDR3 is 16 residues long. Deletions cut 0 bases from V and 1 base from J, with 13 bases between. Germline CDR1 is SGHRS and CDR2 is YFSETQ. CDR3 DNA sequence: TGCGCCAGCAGCTTGGACACTATGACGGAGAACACTGAAGCTTTCTTT. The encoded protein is CASSLDTMTENTEAFF.

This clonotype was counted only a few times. In DNA form, the CDR3 reads TGTGCCATCGCGAATCCAACAGGGGCCTACGAGCAGTACTTC. Amino acid sequence: CAIANPTGAYEQYF. The chain combines TRBV10-3 with TRBJ2-7; 7 bases match TRBD1. J gave up 2 bases and V 8 bases, and 9 bases lay outside the gene matches. Germline CDR1 is ENHRY and CDR2 is SYGVKD. The CDR3 has 14 amino acids.

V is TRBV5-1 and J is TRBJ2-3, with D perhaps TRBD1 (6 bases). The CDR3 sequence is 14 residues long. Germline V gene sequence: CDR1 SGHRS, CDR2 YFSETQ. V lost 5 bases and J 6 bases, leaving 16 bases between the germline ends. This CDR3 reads CASRWQGKGDTQYF. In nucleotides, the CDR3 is TGCGCCAGCAGGTGGCAGGGGAAGGGGGATACGCAGTATTTT.

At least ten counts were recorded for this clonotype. CDR3 sequence reads: CASSLALAKNIQYF. The DNA of the CDR3 is TGCGCCAGCAGCTTGGCCCTAGCCAAAAACATTCAGTACTTC. This chain joins TRBV5-1 and TRBJ2-4; the D is unclear. Trimming removed 0 bases from V and 0 bases from J, with 4 bases in between. Germline V gene data show CDR1 as SGHRS and CDR2 as YFSETQ. The CDR3 is 14 amino acids. Looking up the rest from reference TRBV5-1 and TRBJ2-4 gives the full variable domain: KAGVTQTPRYLIKTRGQQVTLSCSPISGHRSVSWYQQTPGQGLQFLFEYFSETQRNKGNFPGRFSGRQFSNSRSEMNVSTLELGDSALYLCASSLALAKNIQYFGAGTRLSVL.

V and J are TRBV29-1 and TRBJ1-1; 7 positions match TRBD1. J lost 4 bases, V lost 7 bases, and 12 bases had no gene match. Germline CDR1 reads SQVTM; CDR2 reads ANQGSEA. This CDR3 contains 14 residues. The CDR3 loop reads CSATIAAGGTEAFF. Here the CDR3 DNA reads TGCAGCGCCACTATCGCGGCAGGGGGCACTGAAGCTTTCTTT.

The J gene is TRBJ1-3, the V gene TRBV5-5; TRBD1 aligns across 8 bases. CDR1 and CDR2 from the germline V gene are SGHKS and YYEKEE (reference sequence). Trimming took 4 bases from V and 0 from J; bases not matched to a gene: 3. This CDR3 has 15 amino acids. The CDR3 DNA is TGTGCCAGCAGCAGGACAGGGAACTCTGGAAACACCATATATTTT. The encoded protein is CASSRTGNSGNTIYF.

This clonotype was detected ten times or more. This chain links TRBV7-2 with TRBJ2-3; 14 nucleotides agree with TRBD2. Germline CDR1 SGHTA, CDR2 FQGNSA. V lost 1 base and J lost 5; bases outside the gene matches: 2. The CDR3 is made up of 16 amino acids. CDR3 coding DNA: TGTGCCAGCAGCTTAGGAGGGACTAGCGGGGGAGATACGCAGTATTTT. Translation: CASSLGGTSGGDTQYF.

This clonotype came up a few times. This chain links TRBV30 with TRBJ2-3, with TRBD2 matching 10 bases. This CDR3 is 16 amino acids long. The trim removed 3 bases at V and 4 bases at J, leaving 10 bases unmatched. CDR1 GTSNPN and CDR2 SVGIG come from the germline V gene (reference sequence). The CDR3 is CAWRLKAGGRADTQYF. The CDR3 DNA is TGTGCCTGGAGATTAAAAGCGGGGGGGAGGGCAGATACGCAGTATTTT. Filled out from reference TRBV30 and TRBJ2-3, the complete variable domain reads SQTIHQWPATLVQPVGSPLSLECTVEGTSNPNLYWYRQAAGRGLQLLFYSVGIGQISSEVPQNLSASRPQDRQFILSSKKLLLSDSGFYLCAWRLKAGGRADTQYFGPGTRLTVL.

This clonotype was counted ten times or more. CDR3 bases: TGTGCCAGCAGCCGGGACGCGGGACTCTTGACAGATACGCAGTATTTT. It codes for CASSRDAGLLTDTQYF. J is TRBJ2-3 and V is TRBV14; a weak D match, TRBD2 (6 bases). This CDR3 is 16 amino acids long. Trimming took off 4 bases at V and 3 bases at J, with 17 bases between the two ends. Germline V gene data show CDR1 as SGHDN and CDR2 as FVKESK.

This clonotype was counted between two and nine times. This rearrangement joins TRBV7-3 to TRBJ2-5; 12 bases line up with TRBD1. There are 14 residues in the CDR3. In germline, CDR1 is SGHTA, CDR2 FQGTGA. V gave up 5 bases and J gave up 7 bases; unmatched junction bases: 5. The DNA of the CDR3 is TGTGCCAGCAGCACGGGACAGGGGGCGGCGACCCAGTACTTC. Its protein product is CASSTGQGAATQYF.

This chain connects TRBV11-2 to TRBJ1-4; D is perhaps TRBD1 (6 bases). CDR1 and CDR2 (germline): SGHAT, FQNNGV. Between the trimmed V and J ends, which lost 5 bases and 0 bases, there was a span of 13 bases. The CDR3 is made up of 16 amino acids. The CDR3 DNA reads TGTGCCAGCAGCCTCCAGACAGGTGCAACTAATGAAAAACTGTTTTTT. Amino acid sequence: CASSLQTGATNEKLFF.

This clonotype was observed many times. The CDR3 DNA is TGTGCCAGCAAAATTCTAGGCCTGCCCGAGCAGTACTTC. It yields the protein CASKILGLPEQYF. J is TRBJ2-7 and V is TRBV12-3 or TRBV12-4; D is undetermined. Deletions cut 7 bases from V and 6 bases from J, with 16 bases between. CDR3 length equals 13 residues.

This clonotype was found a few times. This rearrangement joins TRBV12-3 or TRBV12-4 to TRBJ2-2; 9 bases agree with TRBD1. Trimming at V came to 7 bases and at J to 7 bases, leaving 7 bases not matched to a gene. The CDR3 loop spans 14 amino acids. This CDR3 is CASIGDRDNGELFF. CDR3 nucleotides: TGTGCCAGCATCGGGGACAGGGATAACGGGGAGCTGTTTTTT.

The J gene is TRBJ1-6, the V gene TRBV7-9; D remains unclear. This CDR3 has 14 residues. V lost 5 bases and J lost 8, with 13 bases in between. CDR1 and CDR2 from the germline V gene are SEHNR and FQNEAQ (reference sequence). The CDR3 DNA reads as TGTGCCAGCAGCACCACCTGGACGCATTCACCCCTCCACTTT. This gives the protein CASSTTWTHSPLHF.

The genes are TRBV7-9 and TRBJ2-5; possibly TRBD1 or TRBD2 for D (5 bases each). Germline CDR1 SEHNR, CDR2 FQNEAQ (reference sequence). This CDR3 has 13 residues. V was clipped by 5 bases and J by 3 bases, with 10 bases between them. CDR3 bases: TGTGCCAGCAGCCGGGACGTAGAAGAGACCCAGTACTTC. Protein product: CASSRDVEETQYF.

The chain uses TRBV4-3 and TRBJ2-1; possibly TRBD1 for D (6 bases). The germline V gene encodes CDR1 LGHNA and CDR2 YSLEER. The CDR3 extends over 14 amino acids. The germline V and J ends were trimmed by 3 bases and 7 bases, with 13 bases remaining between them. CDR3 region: CASSHLGAGNEQFF. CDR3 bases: TGCGCCAGCAGCCACCTGGGGGCCGGGAATGAGCAGTTCTTC.

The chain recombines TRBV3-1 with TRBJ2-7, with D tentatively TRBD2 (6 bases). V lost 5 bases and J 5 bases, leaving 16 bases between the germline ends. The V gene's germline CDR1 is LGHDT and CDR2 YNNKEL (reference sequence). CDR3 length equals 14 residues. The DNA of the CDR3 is TGTGCCAGCAGCGACAGCGCCGGGGGTCACGAGCAGTACTTC. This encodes CASSDSAGGHEQYF.